This T cell receptor (beta chain) stems from a study of graft-versus-host responses after intestinal transplantation. CDR3 length: 14 amino acids. Germline V gene lookup returns CDR1 SEHNR and CDR2 FQNEAQ (reference sequence). Trimming cost V 5 bases and J 9 bases, with 14 bases left between them. The repertoire was sequenced with immunoSEQ multiplex PCR; TCRdb's copy has only in-frame clones and lacks some. The data contain under 80,000 clones, around 92% of them singletons. Sequencing used PBMCs, obtained 98 days after intestinal transplantation. This sequence joins TRBV7-9 and TRBJ1-6; weak D call: TRBD1 (6 bases). The origin of this receptor is a human patient who received an intestinal transplant, so some T cells may come from the graft donor. The CDR3, as DNA: TGTGCCAGCAGCCTATACGAAGGGGGTTCACCCCTCCACTTT. It is translated as CASSLYEGGSPLHF.